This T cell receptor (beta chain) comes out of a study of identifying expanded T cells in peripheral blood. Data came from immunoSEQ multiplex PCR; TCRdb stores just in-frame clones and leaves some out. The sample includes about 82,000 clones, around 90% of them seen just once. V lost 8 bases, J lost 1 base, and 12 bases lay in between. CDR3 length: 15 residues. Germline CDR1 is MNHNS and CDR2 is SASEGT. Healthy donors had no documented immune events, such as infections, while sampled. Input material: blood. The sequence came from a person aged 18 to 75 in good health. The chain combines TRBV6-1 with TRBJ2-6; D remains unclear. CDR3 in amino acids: CASVVPNSGANVLTF. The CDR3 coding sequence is TGTGCCAGCGTCGTCCCAAATTCTGGGGCCAACGTCCTGACTTTC.